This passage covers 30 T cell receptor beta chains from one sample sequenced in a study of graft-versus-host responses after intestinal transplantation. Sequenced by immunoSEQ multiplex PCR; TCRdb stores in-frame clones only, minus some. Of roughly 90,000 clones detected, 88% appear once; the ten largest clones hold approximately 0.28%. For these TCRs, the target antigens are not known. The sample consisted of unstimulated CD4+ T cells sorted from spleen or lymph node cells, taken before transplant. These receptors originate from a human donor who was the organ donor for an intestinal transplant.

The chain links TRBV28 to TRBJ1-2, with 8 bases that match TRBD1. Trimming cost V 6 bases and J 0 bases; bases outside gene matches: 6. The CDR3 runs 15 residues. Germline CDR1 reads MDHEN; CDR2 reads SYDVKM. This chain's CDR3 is CASSSTGGSNYGYTF. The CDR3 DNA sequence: TGTGCCAGCAGCTCCACAGGGGGGTCTAACTATGGCTACACCTTC.

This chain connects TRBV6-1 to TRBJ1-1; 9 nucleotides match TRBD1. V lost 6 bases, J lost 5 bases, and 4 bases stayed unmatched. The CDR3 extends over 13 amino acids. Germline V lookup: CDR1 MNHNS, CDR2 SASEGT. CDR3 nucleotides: TGTGCCAGCAGACGGACAGGGGTTACTGAAGCTTTCTTT. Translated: CASRRTGVTEAFF.

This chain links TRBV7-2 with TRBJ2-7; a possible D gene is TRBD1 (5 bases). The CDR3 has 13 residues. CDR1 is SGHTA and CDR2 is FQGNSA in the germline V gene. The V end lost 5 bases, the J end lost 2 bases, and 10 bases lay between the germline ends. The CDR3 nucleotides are TGTGCCAGCAGCCCCAGGGCCCCCTACGAGCAGTACTTC. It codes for CASSPRAPYEQYF.

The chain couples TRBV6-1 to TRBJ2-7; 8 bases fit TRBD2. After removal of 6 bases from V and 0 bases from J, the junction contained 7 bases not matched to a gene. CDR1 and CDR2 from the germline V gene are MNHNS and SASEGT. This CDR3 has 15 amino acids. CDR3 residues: CASSLSLAASYEQYF. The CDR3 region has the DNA TGTGCCAGCAGCCTCTCACTAGCGGCCTCCTACGAGCAGTACTTC.

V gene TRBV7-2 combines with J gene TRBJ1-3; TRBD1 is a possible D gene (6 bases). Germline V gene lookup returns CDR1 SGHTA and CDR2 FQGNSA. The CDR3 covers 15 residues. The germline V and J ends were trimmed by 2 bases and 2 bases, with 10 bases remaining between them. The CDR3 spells CASSLRGGAGNTIYF. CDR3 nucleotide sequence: TGTGCCAGCAGCTTACGTGGGGGCGCTGGAAACACCATATATTTT.

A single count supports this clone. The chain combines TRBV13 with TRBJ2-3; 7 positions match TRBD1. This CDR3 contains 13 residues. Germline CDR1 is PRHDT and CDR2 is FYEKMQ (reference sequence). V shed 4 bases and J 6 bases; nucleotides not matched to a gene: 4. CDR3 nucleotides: TGTGCCAGCAGCTCACAGGGGTTGGATACGCAGTATTTT. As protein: CASSSQGLDTQYF.

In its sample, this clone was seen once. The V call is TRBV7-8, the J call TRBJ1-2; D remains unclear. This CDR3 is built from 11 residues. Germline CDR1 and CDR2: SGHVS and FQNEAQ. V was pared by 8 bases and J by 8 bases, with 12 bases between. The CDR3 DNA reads TGTGCCAGCGGACTTAATGGAGGCTACACCTTC. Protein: CASGLNGGYTF.

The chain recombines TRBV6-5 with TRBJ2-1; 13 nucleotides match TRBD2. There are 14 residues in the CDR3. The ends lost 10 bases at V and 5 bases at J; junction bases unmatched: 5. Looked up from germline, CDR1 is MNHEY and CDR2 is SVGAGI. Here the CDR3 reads CATGTSGVDNEQFF. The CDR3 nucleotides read TGTGCCACCGGGACTAGCGGGGTTGACAATGAGCAGTTCTTC.

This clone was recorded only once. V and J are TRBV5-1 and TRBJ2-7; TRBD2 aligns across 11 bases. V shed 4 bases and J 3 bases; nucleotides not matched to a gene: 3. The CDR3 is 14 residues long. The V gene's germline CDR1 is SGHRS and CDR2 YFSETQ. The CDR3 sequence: CASSPTSGVYEQYF. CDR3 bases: TGCGCCAGCAGCCCGACTAGCGGGGTCTACGAGCAGTACTTC.

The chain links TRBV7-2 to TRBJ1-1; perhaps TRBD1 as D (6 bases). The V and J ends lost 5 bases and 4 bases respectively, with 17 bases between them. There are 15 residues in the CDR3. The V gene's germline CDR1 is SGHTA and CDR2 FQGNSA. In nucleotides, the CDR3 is TGTGCCAGCAGCACCCAGGGGCTCACGGGCACTGAAGCTTTCTTT. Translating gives CASSTQGLTGTEAFF.

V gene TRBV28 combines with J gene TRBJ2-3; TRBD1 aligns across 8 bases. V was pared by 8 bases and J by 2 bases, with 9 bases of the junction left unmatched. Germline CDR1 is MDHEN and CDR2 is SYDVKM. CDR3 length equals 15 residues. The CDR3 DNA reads TGTGCCAGCGGGGAAAGACAGGGGACCACAGATACGCAGTATTTT. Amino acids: CASGERQGTTDTQYF.

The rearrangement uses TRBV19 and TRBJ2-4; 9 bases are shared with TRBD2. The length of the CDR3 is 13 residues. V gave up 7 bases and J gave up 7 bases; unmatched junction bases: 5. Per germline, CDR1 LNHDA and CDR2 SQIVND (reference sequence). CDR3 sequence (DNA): TGTGCCAGTACCTTAGCGGGAGTCAACATTCAGTACTTC. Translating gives CASTLAGVNIQYF.

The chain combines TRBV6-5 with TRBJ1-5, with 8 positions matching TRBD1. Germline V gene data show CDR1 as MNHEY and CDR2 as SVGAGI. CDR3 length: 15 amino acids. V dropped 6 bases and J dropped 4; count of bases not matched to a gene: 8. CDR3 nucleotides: TGTGCCAGCAGGCATGGGACAGGTGCGAATCAGCCCCAGCATTTT. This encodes CASRHGTGANQPQHF.

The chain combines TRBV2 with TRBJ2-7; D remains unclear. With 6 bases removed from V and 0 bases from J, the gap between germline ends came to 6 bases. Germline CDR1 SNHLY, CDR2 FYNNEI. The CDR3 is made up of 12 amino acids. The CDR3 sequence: CASRIASYEQYF. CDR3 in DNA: TGTGCCAGCAGGATAGCCTCCTACGAGCAGTACTTC.

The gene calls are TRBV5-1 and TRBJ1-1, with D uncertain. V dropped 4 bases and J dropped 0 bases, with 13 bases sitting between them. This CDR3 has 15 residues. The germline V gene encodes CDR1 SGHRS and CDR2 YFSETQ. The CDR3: CASSPLTSMNTEAFF. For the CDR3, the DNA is TGCGCCAGCAGCCCTCTGACAAGTATGAACACTGAAGCTTTCTTT.

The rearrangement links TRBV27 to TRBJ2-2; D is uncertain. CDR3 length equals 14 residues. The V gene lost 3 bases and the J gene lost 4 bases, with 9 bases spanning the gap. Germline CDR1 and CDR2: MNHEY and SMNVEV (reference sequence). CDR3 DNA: TGTGCCAGCAGTTTGTGGAGACCCACCGGGGAGCTGTTTTTT. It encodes CASSLWRPTGELFF.

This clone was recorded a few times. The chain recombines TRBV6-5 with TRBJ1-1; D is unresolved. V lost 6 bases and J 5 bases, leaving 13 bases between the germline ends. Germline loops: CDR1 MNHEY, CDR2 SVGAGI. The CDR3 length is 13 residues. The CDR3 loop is CASSTRGGTEAFF. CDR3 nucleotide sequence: TGTGCCAGCAGCACCCGAGGAGGGACTGAAGCTTTCTTT.

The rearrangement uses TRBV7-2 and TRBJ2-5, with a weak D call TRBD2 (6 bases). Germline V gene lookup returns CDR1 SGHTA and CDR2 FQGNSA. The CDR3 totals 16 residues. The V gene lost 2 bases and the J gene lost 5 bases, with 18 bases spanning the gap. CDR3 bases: TGTGCCAGCAGCTTATTTGGGCGGGGCCCACGGGAGACCCAGTACTTC. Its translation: CASSLFGRGPRETQYF.

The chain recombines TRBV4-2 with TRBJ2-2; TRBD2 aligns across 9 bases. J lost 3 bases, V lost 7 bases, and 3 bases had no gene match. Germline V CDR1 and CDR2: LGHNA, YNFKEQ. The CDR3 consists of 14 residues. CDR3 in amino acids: CASTVAGDTGELFF. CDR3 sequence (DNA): TGTGCCAGCACTGTAGCGGGAGACACCGGGGAGCTGTTTTTT.

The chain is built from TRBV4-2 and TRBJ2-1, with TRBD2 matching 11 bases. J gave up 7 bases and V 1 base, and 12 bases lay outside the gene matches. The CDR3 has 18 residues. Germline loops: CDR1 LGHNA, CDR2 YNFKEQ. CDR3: CASSQGGVTSGSWNEQFF. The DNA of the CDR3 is TGTGCCAGCAGCCAAGGCGGGGTTACTAGCGGGAGCTGGAATGAGCAGTTCTTC.

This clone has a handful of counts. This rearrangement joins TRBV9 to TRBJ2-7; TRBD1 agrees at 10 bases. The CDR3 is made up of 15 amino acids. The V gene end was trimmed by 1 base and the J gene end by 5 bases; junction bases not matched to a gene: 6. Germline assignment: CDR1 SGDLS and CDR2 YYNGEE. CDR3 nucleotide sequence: TGTGCCAGCAGCGTATCGGGACAGGGGATCCACGAGCAGTACTTC. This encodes CASSVSGQGIHEQYF. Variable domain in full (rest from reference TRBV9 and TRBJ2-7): DSGVTQTPKHLITATGQRVTLRCSPRSGDLSVYWYQQSLDQGLQFLIQYYNGEERAKGNILERFSAQQFPDLHSELNLSSLELGDSALYFCASSVSGQGIHEQYFGPGTRLTVT.

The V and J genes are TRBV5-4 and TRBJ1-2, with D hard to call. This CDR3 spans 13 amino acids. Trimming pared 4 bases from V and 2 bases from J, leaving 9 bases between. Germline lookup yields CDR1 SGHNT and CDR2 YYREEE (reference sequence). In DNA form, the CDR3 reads TGTGCCAGCAGCCAGAAGAACAACTATGGCTACACCTTC. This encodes CASSQKNNYGYTF.

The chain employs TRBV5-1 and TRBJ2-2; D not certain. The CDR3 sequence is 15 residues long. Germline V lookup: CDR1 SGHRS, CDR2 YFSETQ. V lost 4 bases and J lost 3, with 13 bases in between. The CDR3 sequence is CASSPQRPDTGELFF. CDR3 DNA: TGCGCCAGCAGCCCCCAGCGCCCCGACACCGGGGAGCTGTTTTTT.

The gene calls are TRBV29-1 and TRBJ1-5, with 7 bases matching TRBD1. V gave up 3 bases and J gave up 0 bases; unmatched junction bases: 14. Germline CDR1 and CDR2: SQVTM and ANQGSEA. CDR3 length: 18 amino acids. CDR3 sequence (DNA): TGCAGCGTTGAGCGACAGGGCGACCATTTTTATAGCAATCAGCCCCAGCATTTT. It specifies CSVERQGDHFYSNQPQHF.

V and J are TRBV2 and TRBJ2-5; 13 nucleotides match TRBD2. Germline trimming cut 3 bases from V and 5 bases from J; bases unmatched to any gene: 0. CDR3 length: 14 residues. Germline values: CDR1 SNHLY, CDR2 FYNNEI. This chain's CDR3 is CASSETSGRETQYF. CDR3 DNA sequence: TGTGCCAGCAGTGAGACTAGCGGGAGGGAGACCCAGTACTTC.

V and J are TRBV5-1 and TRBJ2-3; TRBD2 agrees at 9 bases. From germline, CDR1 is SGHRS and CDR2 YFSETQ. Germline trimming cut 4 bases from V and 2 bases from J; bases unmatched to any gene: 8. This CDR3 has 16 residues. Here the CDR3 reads CASSLIAGAFTDTQYF. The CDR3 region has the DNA TGCGCCAGCAGCCTTATAGCGGGAGCCTTCACAGATACGCAGTATTTT. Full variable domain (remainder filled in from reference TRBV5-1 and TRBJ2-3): KAGVTQTPRYLIKTRGQQVTLSCSPISGHRSVSWYQQTPGQGLQFLFEYFSETQRNKGNFPGRFSGRQFSNSRSEMNVSTLELGDSALYLCASSLIAGAFTDTQYFGPGTRLTVL.

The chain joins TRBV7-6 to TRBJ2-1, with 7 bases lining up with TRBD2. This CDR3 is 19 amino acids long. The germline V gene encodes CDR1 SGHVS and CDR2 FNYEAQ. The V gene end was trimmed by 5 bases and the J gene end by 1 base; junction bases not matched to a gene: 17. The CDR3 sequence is CASSQPTGGRERSYNEQFF. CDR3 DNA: TGTGCCAGCAGCCAACCCACTGGGGGGAGGGAAAGGTCCTACAATGAGCAGTTCTTC.

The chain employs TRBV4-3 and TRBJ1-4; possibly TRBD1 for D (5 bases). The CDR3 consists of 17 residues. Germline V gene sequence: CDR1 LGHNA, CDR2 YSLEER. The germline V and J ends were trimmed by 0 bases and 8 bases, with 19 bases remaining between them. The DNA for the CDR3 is TGCGCCAGCAGCCAAGATCTGCGGATCGCCGGGGGGGAAAAACTGTTTTTT. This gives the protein CASSQDLRIAGGEKLFF.

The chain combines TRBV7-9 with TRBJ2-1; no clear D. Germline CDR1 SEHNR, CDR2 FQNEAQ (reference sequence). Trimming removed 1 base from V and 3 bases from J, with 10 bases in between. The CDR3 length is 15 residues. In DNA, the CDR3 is TGTGCCAGCAGCTTAGTGGGCATCGACTACAATGAGCAGTTCTTC. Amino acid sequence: CASSLVGIDYNEQFF.

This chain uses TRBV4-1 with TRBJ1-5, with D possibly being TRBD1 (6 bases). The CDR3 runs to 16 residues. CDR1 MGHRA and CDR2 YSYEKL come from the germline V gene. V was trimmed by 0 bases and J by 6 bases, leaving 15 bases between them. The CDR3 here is CASSQEVGQTLQPQHF. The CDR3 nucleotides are TGCGCCAGCAGCCAAGAAGTAGGACAGACTCTTCAGCCCCAGCATTTT.